This T cell receptor beta chain derives from a study of OX40 agonist ivuxolimab in advanced cancers. Study-wide context: Patients took ivuxolimab, an agonistic anti-OX40 (CD134) antibody. Anti-PD-1, anti-PD-L1 or anti-CTLA-4 therapy given earlier was allowed, and 35% to 50% had some. Patients got intravenous ivuxolimab at 0.01 to 10 mg/kg every 2 weeks. Whole-study results and caveats: Dose levels from 0.1 to 3.0 mg/kg saw CD4+ and CD8+ blood T cells expand clonally by week 6.

Sequencing was performed with immunoSEQ multiplex PCR; in TCRdb, only in-frame clones are kept and a portion is missing. The data hold 50,000 to 70,000 clones, with approximately 92% observed a single time. CDR1 and CDR2 (germline): SEHNR, FQNEAQ (reference sequence). This CDR3 spans 12 amino acids. Worth noting for this clone: The antigen is unknown.

The sequences come from CD4+ or CD8+ T cells sorted from blood, collected in a trial of the OX40 agonist ivuxolimab. V is TRBV7-9 and J is TRBJ2-5, with D uncertain. The DNA end favors TRBJ2-7, so the J call may be wrong. The clonotype was recovered from an adult with an advanced solid tumor such as melanoma, head and neck, liver or kidney cancer. CDR3 nucleotide sequence: TGTGCCAGCAGCTACCCGGATCCCGAGCAGTACTTC. Protein sequence: CASSYPDPEQYF.